The clone carrying this TCR beta chain was seen once. This CDR3 spans 15 amino acids. With 5 bases clipped from V and 6 bases from J, the junction kept 10 bases outside the gene matches. In germline, CDR1 is SEHNR, CDR2 FQNEAQ (reference sequence). TCRdb keeps only in-frame clones here, not all; method: immunoSEQ multiplex PCR. The profile covers about 93,000 clones, with around 95% appearing a single time and approximately 0.26% taken by the ten largest. The data belong to a study of technical replicates of blood from a handful of donors. Sequencing was performed on T cells isolated from PBMCs. The sequence was obtained from a human donor in good health. The chain links TRBV7-9 to TRBJ2-7, with TRBD1 matching over 10 bases. CDR3 nucleotide sequence: TGTGCCAGCAGCGCCCACGACAGGGGGCTGCCCGAGCAGTACTTC. Translation: CASSAHDRGLPEQYF. The full variable domain, completed using reference TRBV7-9 and TRBJ2-7, is DTGVSQNPRHKITKRGQNVTFRCDPISEHNRLYWYRQTLGQGPEFLTYFQNEAQLEKSRLLSDRFSAERPKGSFSTLEIQRTEQGDSAMYLCASSAHDRGLPEQYFGPGTRLTVT.